The 5 T cell receptor beta chains in this list originate from one sample, sequenced in a study of cytomegalovirus exposure and HLA in healthy donors. The PCR employed 60 Vbeta primers together with 13 Jbeta primers. Some clones are missing from TCRdb's copy, which holds only in-frame ones; the method was immunoSEQ multiplex PCR. This sample has fewer than 250,000 clones, with around 88% found just once. The specimen sequenced was PBMCs. These receptor sequences come from a middle-aged man in good health and CMV-seropositive.

CDR3 region: CSVTGTGVYEQYF. Here the CDR3 DNA reads TGCAGCGTCACCGGGACAGGGGTTTACGAGCAGTACTTC. The rearrangement links TRBV29-1 to TRBJ2-7; TRBD1 aligns across 10 bases. From germline, CDR1 is SQVTM and CDR2 ANQGSEA. CDR3 length equals 13 residues. Losses at the gene ends were 6 bases for V and 4 bases for J; bases not matched to a gene: 6.

The rearrangement uses TRBV7-7 and TRBJ1-3; D uncertain. Germline CDR1 reads SSHAT; CDR2 reads FNYEAQ (reference sequence). Trimming removed 1 base at V and 4 bases at J, with 11 bases between. The CDR3 loop spans 15 amino acids. The CDR3 bases are TGTGCCAGCAGCTTAGGGCCCTCGGAGGGAAACACCATATATTTT. It codes for CASSLGPSEGNTIYF.

The V call is TRBV19, the J call TRBJ2-3; no definite D call. The V end lost 4 bases, the J end lost 4 bases, and 12 bases lay between the germline ends. The germline V gene encodes CDR1 LNHDA and CDR2 SQIVND (reference sequence). This CDR3 is built from 14 residues. The CDR3 DNA sequence: TGTGCCAGTAGTACAAGACACAAGCCAGATACGCAGTATTTT. Translated, it gives CASSTRHKPDTQYF.

The rearrangement joins TRBV5-4 to TRBJ2-7, with D unresolved. V dropped 4 bases and J dropped 3 bases, with 8 bases sitting between them. CDR1 is SGHNT and CDR2 is YYREEE in the germline V gene (reference sequence). This CDR3 has 12 residues. The CDR3 is CASSQGVYEQYF. DNA for the CDR3: TGTGCCAGCAGCCAAGGAGTCTACGAGCAGTACTTC.

The rearrangement links TRBV5-1 to TRBJ2-7, with 7 positions matching TRBD1. Germline lookup yields CDR1 SGHRS and CDR2 YFSETQ. This CDR3 comprises 16 residues. The ends lost 2 bases at V and 2 bases at J; junction bases unmatched: 10. The CDR3 is CASSFYRGATPYEQYF. CDR3 sequence (DNA): TGCGCCAGCAGCTTCTACAGGGGAGCGACCCCCTACGAGCAGTACTTC.